The rows below give T cell receptor beta chains drawn from one sample of a study of shared clonotypes between healthy human individuals. The assay was immunoSEQ multiplex PCR, and TCRdb's table has in-frame clones only and misses some. This table holds over a million clones, 97% to 99% found once. The sequencing input was naive CD4+ T cells sorted from blood. These receptors all stem from a man aged 25 to 40 in good health. Each CDR3 is given with its conserved first and last residue. Each record gives: clone size, V gene, D gene, J gene, CDR3 protein, CDR3 DNA. D genes are given only for firm matches. The listing skips clone size in some rows; elsewhere it reads once, few, many or a size class.

>.|TRBV6-5|.|TRBJ1-2
CASSYAKRWFYGYTF
TGTGCCAGCAGTTACGCGAAACGGTGGTTCTATGGCTACACCTTC
>.|TRBV5-4|.|TRBJ1-4
CASSLKSVIPNEKLFF
TGTGCCAGCAGCTTGAAGTCGGTCATTCCTAATGAAAAACTGTTTTTT
>.|TRBV7-3|.|TRBJ2-2
CASSSSGANTGELFF
TGTGCCAGCAGCTCGAGCGGAGCGAACACCGGGGAGCTGTTTTTT
>.|TRBV7-2|TRBD1|TRBJ1-2
CASSLRTGDPGNYGYTF
TGTGCCAGCAGCCTAAGGACAGGGGACCCTGGAAACTATGGCTACACCTTC
>.|TRBV5-4|.|TRBJ1-1
CASSLVGGLTEAFF
TGTGCCAGCAGCTTGGTAGGGGGACTCACTGAAGCTTTCTTT
>.|TRBV5-4|.|TRBJ1-4
CASSLDRFNEKLFF
TGTGCCAGCAGCCTGGACAGATTTAATGAAAAACTGTTTTTT
>.|TRBV7-2|.|TRBJ2-7
CASSPGGPAEQYF
TGTGCCAGCAGTCCCGGAGGACCCGCCGAGCAGTACTTC
>.|TRBV5-1|.|TRBJ2-5
CASSPGQNQETQYF
TGCGCCAGCAGCCCTGGACAGAACCAAGAGACCCAGTACTTC
>.|TRBV11-2|.|TRBJ2-7
CASSSHFYEQYF
TGTGCCAGCAGTTCTCATTTCTACGAGCAGTACTTC
>once|TRBV27|.|TRBJ1-4
CASSLSSRGNEKLFF
TGTGCCAGCAGTTTATCGAGCAGGGGAAATGAAAAACTGTTTTTT
>.|TRBV5-1|.|TRBJ2-3
CASSLVGGRPTDTQYF
TGCGCCAGCAGCTTGGTGGGGGGCAGACCGACAGATACGCAGTATTTT
>.|TRBV5-1|.|TRBJ2-4
CASSSGTHQAKNIQYF
TGCGCCAGCAGCTCAGGGACCCACCAAGCCAAAAACATTCAGTACTTC
>.|TRBV9|TRBD2|TRBJ2-5
CASSPLQGLAGGETQYF
TGTGCCAGCAGCCCACTACAGGGACTAGCGGGAGGAGAGACCCAGTACTTC
>.|TRBV27|.|TRBJ2-7
CASSYARTTSYEQYF
TGTGCCAGCAGTTACGCTAGGACTACCTCCTACGAGCAGTACTTC
>.|TRBV19|.|TRBJ2-3
CASSDYAGTTDTQYF
TGTGCCAGTAGTGACTATGCGGGGACCACAGATACGCAGTATTTT
>once|TRBV2|TRBD2|TRBJ2-1
CASSELAGYNEQFF
TGTGCCAGCAGTGAACTAGCGGGATACAATGAGCAGTTCTTC
>.|TRBV5-5|.|TRBJ2-1
CASSPIQGSYNEQFF
TGTGCCAGCAGCCCCATACAGGGTTCCTACAATGAGCAGTTCTTC
>.|TRBV5-4|TRBD2|TRBJ2-5
CASSLAGGRETQYF
TGTGCCAGCAGCCTAGCGGGAGGGCGGGAGACCCAGTACTTC
>.|TRBV18|.|TRBJ1-5
CASSWTQDQPQHF
TGTGCCAGCTCCTGGACGCAGGATCAGCCCCAGCATTTT
>once|TRBV6-5|.|TRBJ2-7
CASSFDSRGRYEQYF
TGTGCCAGCAGTTTCGACTCGAGAGGGCGCTACGAGCAGTACTTC
>.|TRBV6-8|.|TRBJ1-2
CASSLLRVSYGYTF
TGTGCCAGCAGCCTCCTCCGAGTCTCCTATGGCTACACCTTC
>.|TRBV7-9|TRBD1|TRBJ1-1
CASSLEQGAVAFF
TGTGCCAGCAGCTTAGAACAGGGGGCCGTCGCTTTCTTT
>once|TRBV6-6|.|TRBJ1-4
CASSYGQTNEKLFF
TGTGCCAGCAGTTACGGACAGACCAATGAAAAACTGTTTTTT
>.|TRBV4-3|TRBD2|TRBJ2-7
CASSQVPSGRAIYEQYF
TGCGCCAGCAGCCAAGTACCTAGCGGGAGGGCCATCTACGAGCAGTACTTC
>.|TRBV5-6|TRBD2|TRBJ2-7
CASSLGLAGTYEQYF
TGTGCCAGCAGCTTGGGGCTAGCGGGAACCTACGAGCAGTACTTC
>.|TRBV6-5|TRBD1|TRBJ1-4
CATRTGVMANEKLFF
TGTGCCACTCGGACAGGGGTTATGGCTAATGAAAAACTGTTTTTT
>once|TRBV7-2|.|TRBJ1-5
CASSLEVDQPQHF
TGTGCCAGCAGCTTAGAGGTGGATCAGCCCCAGCATTTT
>few|TRBV5-1|TRBD1|TRBJ1-5
CASSLTGDQPQHF
TGCGCCAGCAGCTTGACAGGGGATCAGCCCCAGCATTTT
>.|TRBV7-7|.|TRBJ2-1
CASSFKQFF
TGTGCTAGCAGCTTCAAGCAGTTCTTC
>.|TRBV5-4|.|TRBJ2-7
CASSLGPSSYEQYF
TGTGCCAGCAGCTTGGGCCCCAGCAGTTACGAGCAGTACTTC
>.|TRBV29-1|.|TRBJ2-3
CSVDNVGGSTDTQYF
TGCAGCGTCGACAACGTCGGGGGTTCCACAGATACGCAGTATTTT
>.|TRBV19|.|TRBJ1-2
CASSIGGSVQPPMNGYTF
TGTGCCAGTAGTATAGGTGGTTCAGTACAACCGCCGATGAATGGCTACACCTTC